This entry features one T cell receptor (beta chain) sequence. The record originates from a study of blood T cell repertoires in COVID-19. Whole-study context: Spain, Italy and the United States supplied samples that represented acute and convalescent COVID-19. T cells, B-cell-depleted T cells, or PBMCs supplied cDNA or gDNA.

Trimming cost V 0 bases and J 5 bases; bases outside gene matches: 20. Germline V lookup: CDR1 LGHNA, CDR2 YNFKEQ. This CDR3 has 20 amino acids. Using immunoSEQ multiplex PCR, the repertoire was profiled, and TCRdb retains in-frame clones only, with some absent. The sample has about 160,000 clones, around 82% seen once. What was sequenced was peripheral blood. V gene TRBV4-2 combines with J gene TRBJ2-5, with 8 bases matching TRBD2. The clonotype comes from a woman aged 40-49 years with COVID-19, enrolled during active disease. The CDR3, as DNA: TGTGCCAGCAGCCAAGAAAAATCCCTCCTCGGGAGGGTGGGAGAGGAGACCCAGTACTTC. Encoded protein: CASSQEKSLLGRVGEETQYF.